The entry that follows covers one T cell receptor (beta chain) sequence. This clone was detected many times. The clone's antigen remains unknown. Per-base quality was not reported, and no clone a single base away is much larger than it. The library was built by means of the immunoSEQ multiplex PCR assay. This is the immuneACCESS table as TCRdb keeps it, with only in-frame sequences that have V and J called. A part of the clones is gone; compared with another copy, unresolved V genes explain less than half, and the rest is unexplained. Recorded for this sample are tens of thousands of clones; around 87% of them occurred a single time. The ten largest make up around 5.5% of the sample. This entry is derived from a study of technical replicates of blood from several donors (dated by TCRdb to between 2016 and 2019). The sequenced sample was PBMCs. The TCR comes from a human donor in good health. Some clones in this sample may be carry-over from other donors' samples.

The CDR3 is CASSGFQGAGGANVLTF. The sequenced DNA is TGTGCCAGCAGCGGCTTCCAGGGGGCGGGTGGGGCCAACGTCCTGACTTTC. This sequence uses TRBV9 and TRBJ2-6; a stretch of 8 junction bases matches TRBD1. The CDR3 goes from the cysteine to the phenylalanine over 17 residues. CDR3 DNA is the only sequence kept; it has 51 bases, read in frame from the first base. V is trimmed back by 3 bases and J by 3 bases, and the junction contains 8 bases that no gene match accounts for. From a lookup of the germline V gene, CDR1 and CDR2 are SGDLS and YYNGEE.